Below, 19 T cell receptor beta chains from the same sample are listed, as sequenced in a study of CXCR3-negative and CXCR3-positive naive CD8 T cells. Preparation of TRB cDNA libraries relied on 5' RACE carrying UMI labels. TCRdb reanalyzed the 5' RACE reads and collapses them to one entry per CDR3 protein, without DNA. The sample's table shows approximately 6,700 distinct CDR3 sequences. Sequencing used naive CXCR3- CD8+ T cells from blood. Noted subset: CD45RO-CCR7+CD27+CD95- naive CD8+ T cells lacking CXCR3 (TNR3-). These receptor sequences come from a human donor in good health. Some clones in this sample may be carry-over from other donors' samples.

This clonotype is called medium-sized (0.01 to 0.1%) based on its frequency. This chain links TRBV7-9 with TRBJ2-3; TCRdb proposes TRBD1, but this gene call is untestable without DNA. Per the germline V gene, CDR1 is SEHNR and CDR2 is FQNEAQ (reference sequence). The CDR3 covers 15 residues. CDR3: CASSPPGPTTDTQYF. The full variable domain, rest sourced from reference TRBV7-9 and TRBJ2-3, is DTGVSQNPRHKITKRGQNVTFRCDPISEHNRLYWYRQTLGQGPEFLTYFQNEAQLEKSRLLSDRFSAERPKGSFSTLEIQRTEQGDSAMYLCASSPPGPTTDTQYFGPGTRLTVL.

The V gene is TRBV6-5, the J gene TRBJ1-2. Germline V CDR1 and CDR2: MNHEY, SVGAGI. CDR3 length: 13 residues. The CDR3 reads CASSFGSYSGYTF.

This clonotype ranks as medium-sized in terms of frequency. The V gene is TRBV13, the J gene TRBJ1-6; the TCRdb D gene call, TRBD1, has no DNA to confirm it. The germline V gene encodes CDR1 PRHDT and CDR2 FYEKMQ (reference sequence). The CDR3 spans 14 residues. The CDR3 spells CASSEQGSNSPLHF.

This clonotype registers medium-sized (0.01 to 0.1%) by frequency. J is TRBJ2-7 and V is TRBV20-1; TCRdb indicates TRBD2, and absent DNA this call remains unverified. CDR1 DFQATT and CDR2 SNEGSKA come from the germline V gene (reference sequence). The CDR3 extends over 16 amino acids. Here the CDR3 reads CSARYAEGTTPYEQYF.

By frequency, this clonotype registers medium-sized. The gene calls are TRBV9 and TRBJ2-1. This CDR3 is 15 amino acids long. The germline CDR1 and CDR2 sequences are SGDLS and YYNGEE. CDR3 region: CASSVAGGDYNEQFF.

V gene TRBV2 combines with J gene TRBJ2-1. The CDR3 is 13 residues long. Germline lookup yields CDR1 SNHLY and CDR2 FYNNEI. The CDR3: CASRGSSYNEQFF.

The CDR3 reads CSVEDWDRGHENEQFF. This chain connects TRBV29-1 to TRBJ2-1; TCRdb gives TRBD1 as the D gene, but with no DNA this cannot be confirmed. Germline CDR1 reads SQVTM; CDR2 reads ANQGSEA. This CDR3 is built from 16 residues.

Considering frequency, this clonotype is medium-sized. This CDR3 reads CASSQVARSYNEQFF. V gene TRBV4-3 combines with J gene TRBJ2-1. The germline CDR1 and CDR2 sequences are LGHNA and YSLEER. This CDR3 is 15 amino acids long.

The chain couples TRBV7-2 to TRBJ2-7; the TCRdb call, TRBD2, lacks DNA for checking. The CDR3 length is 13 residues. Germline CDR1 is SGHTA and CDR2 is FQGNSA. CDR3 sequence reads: CASSLSPVYEQYF. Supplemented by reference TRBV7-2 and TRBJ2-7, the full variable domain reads GAGVSQSPSNKVTEKGKDVELRCDPISGHTALYWYRQSLGQGLEFLIYFQGNSAPDKSGLPSDRFSAERTGGSVSTLTIQRTQQEDSAVYLCASSLSPVYEQYFGPGTRLTVT.

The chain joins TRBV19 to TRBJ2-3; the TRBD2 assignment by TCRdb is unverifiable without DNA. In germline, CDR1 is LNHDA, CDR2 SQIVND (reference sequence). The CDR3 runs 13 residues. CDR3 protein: CASSIGARTGQYF.

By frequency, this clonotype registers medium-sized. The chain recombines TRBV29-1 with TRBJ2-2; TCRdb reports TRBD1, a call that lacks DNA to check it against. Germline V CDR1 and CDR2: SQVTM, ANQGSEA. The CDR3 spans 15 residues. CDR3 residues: CSVEAQGANTGELFF.

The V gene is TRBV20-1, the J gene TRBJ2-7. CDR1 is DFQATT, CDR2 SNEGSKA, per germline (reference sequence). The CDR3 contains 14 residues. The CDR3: CSARDGRTADEQYF.

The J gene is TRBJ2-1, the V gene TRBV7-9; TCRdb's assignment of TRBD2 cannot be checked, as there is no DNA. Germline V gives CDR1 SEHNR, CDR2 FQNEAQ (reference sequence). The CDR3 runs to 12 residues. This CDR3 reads CASSPPLDALFF.

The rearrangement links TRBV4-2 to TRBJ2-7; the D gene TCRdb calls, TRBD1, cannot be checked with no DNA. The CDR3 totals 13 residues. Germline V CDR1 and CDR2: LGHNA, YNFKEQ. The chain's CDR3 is CASSPTGNYEQYF.

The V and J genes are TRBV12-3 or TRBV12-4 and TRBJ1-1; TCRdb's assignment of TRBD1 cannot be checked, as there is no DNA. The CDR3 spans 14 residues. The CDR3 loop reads CASRPWTDLTEAFF.

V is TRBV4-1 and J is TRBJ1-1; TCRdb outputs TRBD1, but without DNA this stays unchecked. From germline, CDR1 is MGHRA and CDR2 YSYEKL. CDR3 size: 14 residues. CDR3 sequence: CASSQVDRGSEAFF.

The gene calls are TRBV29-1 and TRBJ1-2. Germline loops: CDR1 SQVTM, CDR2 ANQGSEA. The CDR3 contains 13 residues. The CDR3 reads CSVVTPEYYGYTF.

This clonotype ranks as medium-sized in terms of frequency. CDR3: CASSVRASYNSPLHF. J is TRBJ1-6 and V is TRBV6-1. The CDR3 totals 15 residues. Germline CDR1 MNHNS, CDR2 SASEGT.

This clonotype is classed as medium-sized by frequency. Here the CDR3 reads CASSQAGDEQFF. The chain joins TRBV12-3 or TRBV12-4 to TRBJ2-1. The CDR3 sequence is 12 residues long.